The 8 T cell receptor beta chains given below trace back to one sample, sequenced in a study of cytomegalovirus exposure and HLA in healthy donors. The assay was immunoSEQ multiplex PCR, and TCRdb's table has in-frame clones only and misses some. This sample carries approximately 150,000 clones, more than 85% of them seen once, and the ten largest clones take about 0.65%. The sequenced material came from PBMCs. The receptors derive from a man between 18 and 29 years old in good health and CMV-seronegative.

This clone was detected only a few times. The rearrangement uses TRBV2 and TRBJ2-7; 11 bases are shared with TRBD2. Germline V gene data show CDR1 as SNHLY and CDR2 as FYNNEI. CDR3 length: 17 residues. Unmatched junction bases numbered 9, after V lost 3 bases and J lost 2 bases. CDR3 in DNA: TGTGCCAGCAGTGATCTAGCGGGAGGCCTATCAACCTACGAGCAGTACGTC. This encodes CASSDLAGGLSTYEQYV.

The J gene is TRBJ1-1, the V gene TRBV6-5, with D perhaps matching TRBD1 (5 bases). This CDR3 is 15 amino acids long. V was clipped by 5 bases and J by 1 base, with 14 bases between them. Per the germline V gene, CDR1 is MNHEY and CDR2 is SVGAGI. CDR3 loop: CASSPRQSWNTEAFF. In DNA form, the CDR3 reads TGTGCCAGCAGTCCCAGACAGTCTTGGAACACTGAAGCTTTCTTT.

Only a few counts were recorded for this clone. The V gene is TRBV30, the J gene TRBJ1-5; D gene unclear. The CDR3 runs 12 residues. Trimming pared 3 bases from V and 7 bases from J, leaving 10 bases between. Germline CDR1 GTSNPN, CDR2 SVGIG (reference sequence). CDR3 sequence reads: CAWSGAGQPQHF. In DNA, the CDR3 is TGTGCCTGGAGCGGTGCAGGACAGCCCCAGCATTTT.

The gene calls are TRBV10-1 and TRBJ2-3; weak D call: TRBD1 (5 bases). Germline-derived CDR1 and CDR2 are WNHNN and SYGVQD (reference sequence). The V end lost 3 bases, the J end lost 4 bases, and 8 bases lay between the germline ends. The CDR3 is 13 residues long. CDR3 in DNA: TGCGCCAGCAGTGAAATAGGGGCAGATACGCAGTATTTT. Translation: CASSEIGADTQYF.

This chain links TRBV27 with TRBJ2-1; a possible D gene is TRBD2 (5 bases). Germline-derived CDR1 and CDR2 are MNHEY and SMNVEV (reference sequence). V dropped 5 bases and J dropped 9 bases, with 17 bases sitting between them. The CDR3 sequence is 14 residues long. The CDR3 reads CASSPQVGVGEQFF. In DNA form, the CDR3 reads TGTGCCAGCAGTCCTCAAGTCGGGGTGGGTGAGCAGTTCTTC.

The chain carries TRBV6-5 and TRBJ2-1; D gene ambiguous. The V gene lost 8 bases and the J gene lost 7 bases, with 3 bases spanning the gap. The CDR3 loop spans 9 amino acids. Germline CDR1 reads MNHEY; CDR2 reads SVGAGI. CDR3 in amino acids: CASQNEQFF. CDR3 DNA: TGTGCCAGCCAAAATGAGCAGTTCTTC.

The chain recombines TRBV30 with TRBJ1-6; D remains unclear. This CDR3 has 13 amino acids. Trimming stripped 6 bases from V and 8 bases from J, with 14 bases between. Per the germline V gene, CDR1 is GTSNPN and CDR2 is SVGIG (reference sequence). CDR3 nucleotide sequence: TGTGCCTGTAACCTGGGAGGCGATTCACCCCTCCACTTT. Translated, it gives CACNLGGDSPLHF. The full variable domain, with the rest looked up from reference TRBV30 and TRBJ1-6, is SQTIHQWPATLVQPVGSPLSLECTVEGTSNPNLYWYRQAAGRGLQLLFYSVGIGQISSEVPQNLSASRPQDRQFILSSKKLLLSDSGFYLCACNLGGDSPLHFGNGTRLTVT.

The rearrangement joins TRBV6-1 to TRBJ1-1; tentative D call: TRBD1 (6 bases). This CDR3 is 17 amino acids long. Trimming pared 3 bases from V and 4 bases from J, leaving 21 bases between. The germline gives CDR1 MNHNS, CDR2 SASEGT. The CDR3 loop reads CASSEFGARGYVTEAFF. Written as DNA, the CDR3 is TGTGCCAGCAGTGAGTTCGGGGCTAGGGGGTATGTCACTGAAGCTTTCTTT.